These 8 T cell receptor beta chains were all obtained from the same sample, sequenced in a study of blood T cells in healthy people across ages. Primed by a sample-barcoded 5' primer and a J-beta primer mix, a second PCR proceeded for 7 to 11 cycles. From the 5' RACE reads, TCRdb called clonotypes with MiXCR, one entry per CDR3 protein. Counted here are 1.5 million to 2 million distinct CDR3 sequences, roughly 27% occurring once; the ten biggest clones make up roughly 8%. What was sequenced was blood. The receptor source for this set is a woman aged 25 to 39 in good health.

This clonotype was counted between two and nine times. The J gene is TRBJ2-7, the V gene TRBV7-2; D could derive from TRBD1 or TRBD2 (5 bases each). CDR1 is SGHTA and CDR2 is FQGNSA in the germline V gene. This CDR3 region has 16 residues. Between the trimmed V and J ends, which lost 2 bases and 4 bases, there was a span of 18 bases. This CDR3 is CASSLNAPGRKYEQYF. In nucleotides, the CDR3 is TGTGCCAGCAGCTTAAATGCGCCGGGACGGAAATACGAGCAGTACTTC.

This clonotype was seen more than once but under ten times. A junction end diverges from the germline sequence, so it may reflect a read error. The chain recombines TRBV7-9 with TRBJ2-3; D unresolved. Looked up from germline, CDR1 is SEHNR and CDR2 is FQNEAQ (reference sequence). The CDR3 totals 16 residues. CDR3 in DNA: TGTGCCAGCAGCTTTCAGATTGGTCTAGGCACGGATACGCAGTATTTT. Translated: CASSFQIGLGTDTQYF.

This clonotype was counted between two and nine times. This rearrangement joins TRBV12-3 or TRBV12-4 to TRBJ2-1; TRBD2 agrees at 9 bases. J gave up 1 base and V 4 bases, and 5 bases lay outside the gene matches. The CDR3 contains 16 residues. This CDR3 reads CASSWSSGTSYNEQFF. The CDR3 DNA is TGTGCCAGCAGTTGGTCTAGCGGGACGTCCTACAATGAGCAGTTCTTC.

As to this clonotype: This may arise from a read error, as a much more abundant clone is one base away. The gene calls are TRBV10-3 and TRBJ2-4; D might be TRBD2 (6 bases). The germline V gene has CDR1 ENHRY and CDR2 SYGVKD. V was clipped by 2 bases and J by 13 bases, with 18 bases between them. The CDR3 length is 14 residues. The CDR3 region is CAISEAWGDDKQYF. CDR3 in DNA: TGTGCCATCAGTGAGGCCTGGGGGGATGACAAGCAGTACTTC.

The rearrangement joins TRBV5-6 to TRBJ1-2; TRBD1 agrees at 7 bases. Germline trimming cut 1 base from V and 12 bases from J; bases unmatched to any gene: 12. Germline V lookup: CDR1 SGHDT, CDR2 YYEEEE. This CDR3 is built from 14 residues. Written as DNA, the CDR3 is TGTGCCAGCAGCTTGTTAGGACAGGCCCCTTGGGACACCTTC. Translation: CASSLLGQAPWDTF. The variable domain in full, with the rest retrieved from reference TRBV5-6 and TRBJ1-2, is DAGVTQSPTHLIKTRGQQVTLRCSPKSGHDTVSWYQQALGQGPQFIFQYYEEEERQRGNFPDRFSGHQFPNYSSELNVNALLLGDSALYLCASSLLGQAPWDTFGSGTRLTVV.

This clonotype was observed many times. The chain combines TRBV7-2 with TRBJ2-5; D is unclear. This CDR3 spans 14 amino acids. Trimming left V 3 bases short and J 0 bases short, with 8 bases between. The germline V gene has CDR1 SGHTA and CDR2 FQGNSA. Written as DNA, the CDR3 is TGTGCCAGCAGCTTTTTGGGTAACCAAGAGACCCAGTACTTC. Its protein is CASSFLGNQETQYF.

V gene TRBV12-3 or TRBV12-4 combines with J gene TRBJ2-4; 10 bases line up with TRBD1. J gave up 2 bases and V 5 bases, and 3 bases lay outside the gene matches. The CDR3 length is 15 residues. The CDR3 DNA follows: TGTGCCAGCAGTGCGACAGGGGGCACCAAAAACATTCAGTACTTC. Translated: CASSATGGTKNIQYF.

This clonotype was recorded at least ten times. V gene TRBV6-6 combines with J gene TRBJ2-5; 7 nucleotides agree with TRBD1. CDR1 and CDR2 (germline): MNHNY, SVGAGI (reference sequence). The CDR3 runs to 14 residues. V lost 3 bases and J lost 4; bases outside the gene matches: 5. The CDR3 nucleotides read TGTGCCAGCAGTTATCGCGACAGGGTAGAGACCCAGTACTTC. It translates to CASSYRDRVETQYF.